This TCR beta chain emerged from a study of T cell changes during pregnancy in multiple sclerosis. This clone was seen just once. Sequencing used immunoSEQ multiplex PCR; TCRdb keeps in-frame clones, though not all of them. The sample comprises 60,000 to 80,000 clones, roughly nine tenths of which are singletons, and approximately 3.4% rests with the top ten. The source of this sequence is a female donor with multiple sclerosis, enrolled in a pregnancy study. Source: peripheral blood, taken before pregnancy.

CDR3 nucleotide sequence: TGCGCCAGCAGCTTTTTACCTCCTCCGGGTTCCTACAATGAGCAGTTCTTC. This sequence encodes CASSFLPPPGSYNEQFF. The rearrangement uses TRBV5-1 and TRBJ2-1, with unresolved D. Germline V gives CDR1 SGHRS, CDR2 YFSETQ. Trimming left V 2 bases short and J 1 base short, with 16 bases between. The CDR3 has 17 amino acids. Full variable domain (rest looked up from reference TRBV5-1 and TRBJ2-1): KAGVTQTPRYLIKTRGQQVTLSCSPISGHRSVSWYQQTPGQGLQFLFEYFSETQRNKGNFPGRFSGRQFSNSRSEMNVSTLELGDSALYLCASSFLPPPGSYNEQFFGPGTRLTVL.